This TCR beta chain was observed in a study of blood T cell repertoires in COVID-19. Enrolled during active infection, Seattle patients were then followed longitudinally. The table lists this clone with a count of one. Assay: immunoSEQ multiplex PCR; the TCRdb copy retains only in-frame clones and omits some. The repertoire holds about 87,000 clones, around 85% seen once, with 3% in the top ten. The CDR3 is 12 amino acids. The V and J ends lost 8 bases and 7 bases respectively, with 12 bases between them. This TCR came from a woman of 80 years or more with COVID-19, enrolled during active disease. The sequencing sample was made of peripheral blood. The chain combines TRBV6-7 with TRBJ2-4; D unresolved. Being an ORF, TRBV6-7 has a function that is uncertain. DNA of the CDR3: TGTGCCAGCCCCCCCGGTAGTAACATTCAGTACTTC. Its protein is CASPPGSNIQYF.